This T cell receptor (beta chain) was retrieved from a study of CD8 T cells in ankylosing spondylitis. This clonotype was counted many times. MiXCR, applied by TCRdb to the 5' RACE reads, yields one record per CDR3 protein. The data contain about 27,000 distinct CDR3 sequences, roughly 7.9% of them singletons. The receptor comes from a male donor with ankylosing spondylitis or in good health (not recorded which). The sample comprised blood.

The CDR3 sequence: CASSSNRAAYEQYF. The CDR3 nucleotides read TGTGCCAGCAGCTCCAACAGGGCTGCCTACGAGCAGTACTTC. V and J are TRBV7-2 and TRBJ2-7, with D possibly TRBD1 on 6 matching bases. CDR1 and CDR2 (germline): SGHTA, FQGNSA. The CDR3 spans 14 residues. Trimming took 4 bases from V and 2 from J, leaving 12 bases between them.